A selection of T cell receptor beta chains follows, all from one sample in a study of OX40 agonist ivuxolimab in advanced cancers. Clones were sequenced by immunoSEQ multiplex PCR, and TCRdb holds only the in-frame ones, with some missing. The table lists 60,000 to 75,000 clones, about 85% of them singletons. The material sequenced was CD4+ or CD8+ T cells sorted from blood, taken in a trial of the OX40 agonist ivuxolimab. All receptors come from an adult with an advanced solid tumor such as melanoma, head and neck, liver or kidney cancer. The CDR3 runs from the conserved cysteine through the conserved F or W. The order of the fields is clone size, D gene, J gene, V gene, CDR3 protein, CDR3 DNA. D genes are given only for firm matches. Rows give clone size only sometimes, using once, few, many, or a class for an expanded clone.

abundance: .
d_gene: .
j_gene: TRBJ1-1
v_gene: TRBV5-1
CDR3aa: CASSLEQGGAEAFF
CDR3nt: TGCGCCAGCAGCTTGGAGCAGGGCGGCGCTGAAGCTTTCTTT

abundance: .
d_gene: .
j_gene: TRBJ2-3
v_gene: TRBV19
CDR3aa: CASKNGWGMGTDTQYF
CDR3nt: TGTGCCAGTAAAAATGGTTGGGGGATGGGGACAGATACGCAGTATTTT

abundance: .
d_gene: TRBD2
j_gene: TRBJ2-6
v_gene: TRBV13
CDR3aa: CASSLASGVSSGANVLTF
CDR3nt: TGTGCCAGCAGCCTCGCAAGCGGGGTAAGCTCTGGGGCCAACGTCCTGACTTTC

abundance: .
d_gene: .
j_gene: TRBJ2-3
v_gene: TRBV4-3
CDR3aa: CASSQGTLSTDTQYF
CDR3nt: TGCGCCAGCAGCCAAGGGACACTTAGCACAGATACGCAGTATTTT

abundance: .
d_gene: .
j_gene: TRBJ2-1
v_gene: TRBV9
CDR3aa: CASSGKRGEGILFNEQFF
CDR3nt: TGTGCCAGCAGTGGTAAGAGGGGGGAAGGGATCCTCTTCAATGAGCAGTTCTTC

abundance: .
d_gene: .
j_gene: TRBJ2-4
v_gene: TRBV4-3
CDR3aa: CASSQSGQSNIQYF
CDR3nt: TGCGCCAGCAGCCAATCGGGGCAATCCAACATTCAGTACTTC

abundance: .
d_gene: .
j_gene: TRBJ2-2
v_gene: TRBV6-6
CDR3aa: CASSYSGQGYTGELFF
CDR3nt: TGTGCCAGCAGTTACTCAGGGCAGGGGTACACCGGGGAGCTGTTTTTT

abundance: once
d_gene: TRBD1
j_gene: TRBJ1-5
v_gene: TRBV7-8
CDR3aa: CASSLGQGDEAQHF
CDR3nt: TGTGCCAGCAGCTTAGGACAGGGGGATGAGGCCCAGCATTTT

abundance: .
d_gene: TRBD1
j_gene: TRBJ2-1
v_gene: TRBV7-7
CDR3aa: CASSEDRVNEQFF
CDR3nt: TGTGCCAGCAGCGAGGACAGGGTCAATGAGCAGTTCTTC

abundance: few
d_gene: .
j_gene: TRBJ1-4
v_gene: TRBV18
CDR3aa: CASSTGRDEKLFF
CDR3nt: TGTGCCAGCTCGACGGGCAGGGATGAAAAACTGTTTTTT

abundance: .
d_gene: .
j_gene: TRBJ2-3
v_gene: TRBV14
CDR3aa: CASSPAGATDTQYF
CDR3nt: TGTGCCAGCAGCCCCGCGGGGGCAACAGATACGCAGTATTTT

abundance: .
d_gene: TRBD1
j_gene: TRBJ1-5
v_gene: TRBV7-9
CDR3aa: CASSLGTGRLDQPQHF
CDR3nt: TGTGCCAGCAGCTTAGGGACAGGGAGGTTAGATCAGCCCCAGCATTTT

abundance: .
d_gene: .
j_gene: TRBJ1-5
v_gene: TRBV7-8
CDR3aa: CASSPGNSNQPQHF
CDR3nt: TGTGCCAGCAGCCCCGGGAATAGCAATCAGCCCCAGCATTTT

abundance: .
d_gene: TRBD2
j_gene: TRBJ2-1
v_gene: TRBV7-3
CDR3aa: CASSSFSGEYNEQFF
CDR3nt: TGTGCCAGCAGCTCCTTTAGCGGGGAGTACAATGAGCAGTTCTTC

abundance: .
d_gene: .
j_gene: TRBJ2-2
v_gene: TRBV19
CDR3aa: CASSRERMNTGELFF
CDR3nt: TGTGCCAGTAGTAGGGAGCGGATGAACACCGGGGAGCTGTTTTTT

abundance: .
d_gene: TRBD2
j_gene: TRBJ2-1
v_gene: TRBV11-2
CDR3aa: CASSPRLAGPYNEQFF
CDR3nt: TGTGCCAGCAGCCCGCGACTAGCGGGACCCTACAATGAGCAGTTCTTC

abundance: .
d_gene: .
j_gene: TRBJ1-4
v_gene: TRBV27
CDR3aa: CASSPMRFAGEKLFF
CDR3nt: TGTGCCAGCAGTCCTATGCGGTTCGCTGGGGAAAAACTGTTTTTT

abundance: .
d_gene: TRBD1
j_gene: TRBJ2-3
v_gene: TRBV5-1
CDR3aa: CASSPGQTTDTQYF
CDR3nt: TGCGCCAGCAGCCCGGGACAGACAACAGATACGCAGTATTTT

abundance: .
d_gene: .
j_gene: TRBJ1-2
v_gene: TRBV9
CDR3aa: CASSVGGGDGYTF
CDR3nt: TGTGCCAGCAGCGTAGGGGGAGGAGATGGCTACACCTTC

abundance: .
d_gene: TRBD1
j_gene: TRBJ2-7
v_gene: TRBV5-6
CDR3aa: CASSFQGAYEQYF
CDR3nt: TGTGCCAGCAGCTTCCAGGGGGCCTACGAGCAGTACTTC

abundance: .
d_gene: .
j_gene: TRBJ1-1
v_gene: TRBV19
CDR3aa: CASSIRHMNTEAFF
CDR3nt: TGTGCCAGTAGTATTAGACACATGAACACTGAAGCTTTCTTT

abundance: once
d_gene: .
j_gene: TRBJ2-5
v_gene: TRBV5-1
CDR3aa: CASSEDSPQETQYF
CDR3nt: TGCGCCAGCAGCGAGGACTCCCCGCAAGAGACCCAGTACTTC

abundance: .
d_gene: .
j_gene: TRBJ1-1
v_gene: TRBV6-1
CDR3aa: CASSLQGDTEAFF
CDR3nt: TGTGCCAGCAGTCTTCAGGGAGACACTGAAGCTTTCTTT

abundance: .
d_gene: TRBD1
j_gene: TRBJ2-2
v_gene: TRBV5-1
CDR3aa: CASSSGQGTGELFF
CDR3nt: TGCGCCAGCAGCTCGGGACAGGGCACCGGGGAGCTGTTTTTT

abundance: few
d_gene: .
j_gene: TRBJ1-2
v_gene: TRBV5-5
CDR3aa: CASTRQIIRHGYTF
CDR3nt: TGTGCCAGCACCCGACAGATTATTCGACATGGCTACACCTTC

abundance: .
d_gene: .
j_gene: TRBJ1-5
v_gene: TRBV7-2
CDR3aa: CASSVGSNQPQHF
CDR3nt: TGTGCCAGCAGCGTCGGAAGCAATCAGCCCCAGCATTTT

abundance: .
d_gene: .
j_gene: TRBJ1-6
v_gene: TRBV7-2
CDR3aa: CASSLAGGSRFSPLHF
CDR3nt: TGTGCCAGCAGCTTGGCGGGAGGGTCAAGGTTTTCACCCCTCCACTTT

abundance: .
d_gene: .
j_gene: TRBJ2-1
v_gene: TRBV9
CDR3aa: CASSVSWGSSYNEQFF
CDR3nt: TGTGCCAGCAGCGTATCGTGGGGAAGCTCCTACAATGAGCAGTTCTTC

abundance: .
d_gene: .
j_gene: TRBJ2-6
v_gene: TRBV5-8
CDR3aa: CASSLRGANVLTF
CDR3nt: TGTGCCAGCAGCTTGCGAGGGGCCAACGTCCTGACTTTC

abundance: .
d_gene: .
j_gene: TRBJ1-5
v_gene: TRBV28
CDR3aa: CASSRAYSNQPQHF
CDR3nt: TGTGCCAGCAGTAGGGCTTATAGCAATCAGCCCCAGCATTTT

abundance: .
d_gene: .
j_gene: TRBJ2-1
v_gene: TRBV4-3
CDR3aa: CASSQDPRGGSIEQFF
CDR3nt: TGCGCCAGCAGCCAAGATCCCAGGGGAGGATCAATTGAGCAGTTCTTC

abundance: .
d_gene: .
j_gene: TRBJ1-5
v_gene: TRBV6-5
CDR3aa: CASSHDRVSNQPQHF
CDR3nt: TGCGCCAGCAGTCATGACAGAGTAAGCAATCAGCCCCAGCATTTT

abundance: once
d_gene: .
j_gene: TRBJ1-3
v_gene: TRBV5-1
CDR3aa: CASSLPSGNTIYF
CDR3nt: TGCGCCAGCAGCTTGCCCTCTGGAAACACCATATATTTT

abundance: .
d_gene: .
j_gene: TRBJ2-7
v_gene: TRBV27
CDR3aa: CASSLSRLINEQYF
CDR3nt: TGTGCCAGCAGTTTATCAAGACTAATAAACGAGCAGTACTTC

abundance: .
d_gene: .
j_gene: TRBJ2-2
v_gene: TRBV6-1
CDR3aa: CASNDRPGELFF
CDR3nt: TGTGCCAGCAATGACAGGCCCGGGGAGCTGTTTTTT

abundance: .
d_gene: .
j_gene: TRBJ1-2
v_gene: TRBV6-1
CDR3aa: CASSRTDYGYTF
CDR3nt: TGTGCCAGCAGCCGGACAGACTATGGCTACACCTTC

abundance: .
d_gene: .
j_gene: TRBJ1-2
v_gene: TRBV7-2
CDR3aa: CASSLAGTGGYTF
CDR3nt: TGTGCCAGCAGCTTAGCAGGGACGGGTGGCTACACCTTC

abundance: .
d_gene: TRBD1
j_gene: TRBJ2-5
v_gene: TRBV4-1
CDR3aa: CASSQRGGRGRSQETQYF
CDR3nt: TGCGCCAGCAGCCAGAGAGGGGGAAGGGGGCGATCGCAAGAGACCCAGTACTTC

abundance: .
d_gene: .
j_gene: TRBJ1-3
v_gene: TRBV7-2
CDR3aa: CASSLTTTSGNTIYF
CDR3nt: TGTGCCAGCAGCTTAACCACTACCTCTGGAAACACCATATATTTT

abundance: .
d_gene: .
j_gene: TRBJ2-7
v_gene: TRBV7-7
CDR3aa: CASSLGARGSYEQYF
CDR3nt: TGTGCTAGCAGCTTAGGTGCACGAGGCTCCTACGAGCAGTACTTC

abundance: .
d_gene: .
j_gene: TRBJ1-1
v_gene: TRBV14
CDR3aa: CASSQATGQYTEAFF
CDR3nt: TGTGCCAGCAGCCAAGCCACGGGGCAGTACACTGAAGCTTTCTTT

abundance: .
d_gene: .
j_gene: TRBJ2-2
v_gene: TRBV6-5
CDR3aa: CASSYSTSNTGELFF
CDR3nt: TGTGCCAGCAGTTACTCTACGTCGAACACCGGGGAGCTGTTTTTT

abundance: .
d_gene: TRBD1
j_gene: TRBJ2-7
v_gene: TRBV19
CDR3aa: CASKLGQGGEQYF
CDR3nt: TGTGCCAGTAAATTGGGACAGGGAGGCGAGCAGTACTTC

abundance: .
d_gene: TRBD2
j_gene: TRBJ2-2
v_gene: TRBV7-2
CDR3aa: CASSLRGMVAGVGELFF
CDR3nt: TGTGCCAGCAGCTTACGAGGGATGGTAGCGGGGGTAGGGGAGCTGTTTTTT